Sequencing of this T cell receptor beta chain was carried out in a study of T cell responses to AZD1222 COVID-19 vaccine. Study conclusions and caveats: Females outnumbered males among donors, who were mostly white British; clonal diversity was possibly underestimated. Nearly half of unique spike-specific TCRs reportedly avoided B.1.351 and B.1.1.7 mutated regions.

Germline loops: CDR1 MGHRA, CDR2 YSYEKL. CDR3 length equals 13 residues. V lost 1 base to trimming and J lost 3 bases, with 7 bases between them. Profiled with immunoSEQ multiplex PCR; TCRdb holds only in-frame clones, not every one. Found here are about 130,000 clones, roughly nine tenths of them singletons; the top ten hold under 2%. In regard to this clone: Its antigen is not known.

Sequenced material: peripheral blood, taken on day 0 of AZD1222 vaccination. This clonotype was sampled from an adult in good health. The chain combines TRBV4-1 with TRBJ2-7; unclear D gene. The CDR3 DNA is TGCGCCAGCAGCCAAGTTCTGGACTACGAGCAGTACTTC. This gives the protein CASSQVLDYEQYF.